The rows below give T cell receptor beta chains drawn from one sample of a study of vaccination effects on CD4 cells after COVID-19. These receptors are not linked to any known antigen. Clones were sequenced by immunoSEQ multiplex PCR, and TCRdb holds only the in-frame ones, with some missing. Among roughly 67,000 clones listed, about 79% were seen once. Sequenced material: CD4+ T cells from PBMCs cultured with SARS-CoV-2 spike peptides, taken before COVID-19 vaccination. The receptors were sampled from a human donor who received a COVID-19 vaccine. The CDR3 runs from the conserved cysteine through the conserved F or W. A D gene is named only where the DNA matches it firmly. Clone size appears in some rows only: once, few, many, or a class for an expanded clone.

D: NA; V: TRBV4-2; J: TRBJ2-2; size: NA; DNA: TGTGCCAGCAGCCAGGATTTGACGAACACCGGGGAGCTGTTTTTT; CDR3: CASSQDLTNTGELFF
D: NA; V: TRBV28; J: TRBJ1-5; size: NA; DNA: TGTGCCAGCAGAACGGGGAGTCAGCCCCAGCATTTT; CDR3: CASRTGSQPQHF
D: NA; V: TRBV3-1/TRBV3-2; J: TRBJ2-2; size: NA; DNA: TGTGCCAGCAGCCAAGTCGTTCCAGCAAGCACCGGGGAGCTGTTTTTT; CDR3: CASSQVVPASTGELFF
D: NA; V: TRBV2; J: TRBJ1-5; size: NA; DNA: TGTGCCAGCAGTTCCTCAGGTAATCAGCCCCAGCATTTT; CDR3: CASSSSGNQPQHF
D: TRBD2; V: TRBV2; J: TRBJ2-2; size: NA; DNA: TGTGCCAGCCATAGGAGCGGGGGCACCGGGGAGCTGTTTTTT; CDR3: CASHRSGGTGELFF
D: TRBD1; V: TRBV5-4; J: TRBJ1-1; size: NA; DNA: TGTGCCAGCAGCTTGGGGGACAGGGAGGTCACTGAAGCTTTCTTT; CDR3: CASSLGDREVTEAFF
D: NA; V: TRBV28; J: TRBJ2-4; size: NA; DNA: TGTGCCAGCAGTTTATCTGGCAGCCTAGCCAAAAACATTCAGTACTTC; CDR3: CASSLSGSLAKNIQYF
D: NA; V: TRBV20-1; J: TRBJ2-3; size: NA; DNA: TGCAGTGCCTCGCGCACAGATACGCAGTATTTT; CDR3: CSASRTDTQYF
D: NA; V: TRBV3-1/TRBV3-2; J: TRBJ2-1; size: few; DNA: TGTGCCAGCAGCCAAGGTAACGGGCGAGCTAAACAGTTCTTC; CDR3: CASSQGNGRAKQFF
D: TRBD1; V: TRBV24-1; J: TRBJ2-2; size: NA; DNA: TGTGCCACCAGTGCCCGAGGGACAGGGAGTACCGGGGAGCTGTTTTTT; CDR3: CATSARGTGSTGELFF
D: TRBD2; V: TRBV2; J: TRBJ2-5; size: NA; DNA: TGTGCCAGCAAACGGCGGGGGAACCAAGAGACCCAGTACTTC; CDR3: CASKRRGNQETQYF
D: NA; V: TRBV6-5; J: TRBJ1-1; size: NA; DNA: TGTGCCAGCAGCGGGCCTCGTTTTACTGAAGCTTTCTTT; CDR3: CASSGPRFTEAFF
D: NA; V: TRBV12-3/TRBV12-4; J: TRBJ1-2; size: NA; DNA: TGTGCCACCCGAACAGGGCTTGAGGGTGGCTACACCTTC; CDR3: CATRTGLEGGYTF
D: NA; V: TRBV25-1; J: TRBJ2-5; size: NA; DNA: TGTGCCAGTCGGACTGTCGGGACCCAGTACTTC; CDR3: CASRTVGTQYF
D: TRBD1; V: TRBV18; J: TRBJ2-2; size: NA; DNA: TGTGCCAGCTCACGAAATGGACAGGGGGCTCACGGGGAGCTGTTTTTT; CDR3: CASSRNGQGAHGELFF
D: NA; V: TRBV6-2/TRBV6-3; J: TRBJ1-2; size: NA; DNA: TGTGCCAGCAGTTCCGTCGGGAGTGGAAATGGCTACACCTTC; CDR3: CASSSVGSGNGYTF
D: NA; V: TRBV2; J: TRBJ1-6; size: NA; DNA: TGTGCCAGTGGATCTACTCTGGATTCACCCCTCCACTTT; CDR3: CASGSTLDSPLHF
D: NA; V: TRBV6-6; J: TRBJ1-1; size: NA; DNA: TGTGCCAGCAGGACCACAGGGTACACTGAAGCTTTCTTT; CDR3: CASRTTGYTEAFF
D: NA; V: TRBV5-4; J: TRBJ2-3; size: NA; DNA: TGTGCCAGCAGCTTTCAAGTGGGCACAGATACGCAGTATTTT; CDR3: CASSFQVGTDTQYF
D: NA; V: TRBV7-8; J: TRBJ1-6; size: few; DNA: TGTGCCAGCAGCTTACCCTCTGGGGGAGGGAATTCACCCCTCCACTTT; CDR3: CASSLPSGGGNSPLHF
D: NA; V: TRBV23-1; J: TRBJ1-1; size: NA; DNA: TGCGCCAGCAGTCACAGCCGGGCTTTCTTT; CDR3: CASSHSRAFF
D: NA; V: TRBV6-6; J: TRBJ1-5; size: NA; DNA: TGTGCCAGCCTCGAGGGGGACCAGCCCCAGCATTTT; CDR3: CASLEGDQPQHF
D: NA; V: TRBV4-1; J: TRBJ2-5; size: NA; DNA: TGCGCCAGCAGCCAAGGCGAGGCAGTACAAGAGACCCAGTACTTC; CDR3: CASSQGEAVQETQYF
D: TRBD2; V: TRBV27; J: TRBJ2-1; size: NA; DNA: TGTGCCAGCACTCCCTTGAGCGGGGGGGCCTCTGAGCAGTTCTTC; CDR3: CASTPLSGGASEQFF
D: NA; V: TRBV30; J: TRBJ1-2; size: NA; DNA: TGTGCCTGGACAGGGACCCAAGCTAACTATGGCTACACCTTC; CDR3: CAWTGTQANYGYTF
D: NA; V: TRBV2; J: TRBJ1-5; size: NA; DNA: TGTGCCAGCAGCCTTCGGATATATAGCAATCAGCCCCAGCATTTT; CDR3: CASSLRIYSNQPQHF
D: NA; V: TRBV11-3; J: TRBJ2-3; size: NA; DNA: TGTGCCAGCAGCCTCTCGGCAGGAGATACGCAGTATTTT; CDR3: CASSLSAGDTQYF
D: NA; V: TRBV5-1; J: TRBJ2-1; size: NA; DNA: TGCGCCAGCAGCCTGCCCCCTCTTGGGTCCTACAATGAGCAGTTCTTC; CDR3: CASSLPPLGSYNEQFF
D: NA; V: TRBV7-2; J: TRBJ1-2; size: NA; DNA: TGTGCCAGCAGCGCCCCCGGGACCTATGGCTACACCTTC; CDR3: CASSAPGTYGYTF
D: TRBD1; V: TRBV7-2; J: TRBJ2-5; size: NA; DNA: TGTGCCAGCAGCAGGGACAGGGGGCGTTTGACCCAGTACTTC; CDR3: CASSRDRGRLTQYF
D: TRBD2; V: TRBV4-1; J: TRBJ2-6; size: NA; DNA: TGCGCCAGCAGCCACATTAGAGGGAGCGGGGTAGACTCTGGGGCCAACGTCCTGACTTTC; CDR3: CASSHIRGSGVDSGANVLTF
D: TRBD1; V: TRBV13; J: TRBJ1-1; size: NA; DNA: TGTGCCAGCAGCTCCCTCTACTCTACAGGGGGCGGGAACACTGAAGCTTTCTTT; CDR3: CASSSLYSTGGGNTEAFF
D: NA; V: TRBV6-2/TRBV6-3; J: TRBJ2-2; size: once; DNA: TGTGCCAGCAGTTACGCTCCGAACACCGGGGAGCTGTTTTTT; CDR3: CASSYAPNTGELFF
D: TRBD2; V: TRBV5-1; J: TRBJ2-5; size: NA; DNA: TGCGCCAGCAGCCCGACTAGCGGGGTTGAGACCCAGTACTTC; CDR3: CASSPTSGVETQYF
D: NA; V: TRBV3-1/TRBV3-2; J: TRBJ2-4; size: once; DNA: TGTGCCAGCAGCCAAGATACTAGCAGGAACATTCAGTACTTC; CDR3: CASSQDTSRNIQYF
D: TRBD1; V: TRBV7-2; J: TRBJ2-3; size: NA; DNA: TGTGCCAGCAGCCGCCAGGGGACAGCCTCTAGCACAGATACGCAGTATTTT; CDR3: CASSRQGTASSTDTQYF
D: NA; V: TRBV27; J: TRBJ2-3; size: NA; DNA: TGTGCCAGCAGGCAACCCTTTATGGGAGGGGGTAGTACAGATACGCAGTATTTT; CDR3: CASRQPFMGGGSTDTQYF
D: NA; V: TRBV3-1/TRBV3-2; J: TRBJ1-2; size: NA; DNA: TGTGCCAGCAGCCCTGGTAAGTATGGGGTCCCTGGGGGCTACACCTTC; CDR3: CASSPGKYGVPGGYTF
D: TRBD1; V: TRBV5-1; J: TRBJ1-3; size: NA; DNA: TGCGCCAGCAGCCGCCAACCGGGACAGGGGGCATCTTATACTGGAAACACCATATATTTT; CDR3: CASSRQPGQGASYTGNTIYF
D: NA; V: TRBV7-9; J: TRBJ2-4; size: NA; DNA: TGTGCCAGCAGCTTAACATTGCCCGAGGACATTCAGTACTTC; CDR3: CASSLTLPEDIQYF
D: TRBD2; V: TRBV2; J: TRBJ2-1; size: NA; DNA: TGTGCCAGCAGTGCCTCACTAGCGGGGGCATACAATGAGCAGTTCTTC; CDR3: CASSASLAGAYNEQFF
D: TRBD2; V: TRBV11-3; J: TRBJ2-2; size: NA; DNA: TGTGCCAGCAGCTTAGAAGTAGCGGGGGGCACCGGGGAGCTGTTTTTT; CDR3: CASSLEVAGGTGELFF
D: NA; V: TRBV7-2; J: TRBJ1-1; size: few; DNA: TGTGCCAGCAGCTACCCCGTGGGCAGGGAGATTCCGAACACTGAAGCTTTCTTT; CDR3: CASSYPVGREIPNTEAFF
D: NA; V: TRBV5-6; J: TRBJ2-4; size: NA; DNA: TGTGCCAGCAGCCCACCCAGGGTAGCCAAAAACATTCAGTACTTC; CDR3: CASSPPRVAKNIQYF
D: NA; V: TRBV7-8; J: TRBJ2-2; size: NA; DNA: TGTGCCAGCAGATCCAGGGTCACCGGGGAGCTGTTTTTT; CDR3: CASRSRVTGELFF
D: NA; V: TRBV11-1; J: TRBJ1-5; size: NA; DNA: TGTGCCAGCAGCCAAGCAGGTAATCAGCCCCAGCATTTT; CDR3: CASSQAGNQPQHF
D: NA; V: TRBV19; J: TRBJ1-1; size: few; DNA: TGTGCCAGTAGTATAAGTCCGGGGGGACATACGGCTGAAGCTTTCTTT; CDR3: CASSISPGGHTAEAFF
D: NA; V: TRBV5-4; J: TRBJ1-6; size: NA; DNA: TGTGCCTGCGGGGCGAATAATTCACCCCTCCACTTT; CDR3: CACGANNSPLHF
D: TRBD2; V: TRBV7-3; J: TRBJ2-1; size: NA; DNA: TGTGCCAGCAGCTTCACTAGCGGCAATGAGCAGTTCTTC; CDR3: CASSFTSGNEQFF
D: TRBD2; V: TRBV19; J: TRBJ2-1; size: NA; DNA: TGTGCCAGTAGTTTTGGTAGCGGGGGGAACAATGAGCAGTTCTTC; CDR3: CASSFGSGGNNEQFF
D: TRBD1; V: TRBV3-1/TRBV3-2; J: TRBJ2-2; size: NA; DNA: TGTGCCAGCAGCCAATGGACAGGGATGAACACCGGGGAGCTGTTTTTT; CDR3: CASSQWTGMNTGELFF